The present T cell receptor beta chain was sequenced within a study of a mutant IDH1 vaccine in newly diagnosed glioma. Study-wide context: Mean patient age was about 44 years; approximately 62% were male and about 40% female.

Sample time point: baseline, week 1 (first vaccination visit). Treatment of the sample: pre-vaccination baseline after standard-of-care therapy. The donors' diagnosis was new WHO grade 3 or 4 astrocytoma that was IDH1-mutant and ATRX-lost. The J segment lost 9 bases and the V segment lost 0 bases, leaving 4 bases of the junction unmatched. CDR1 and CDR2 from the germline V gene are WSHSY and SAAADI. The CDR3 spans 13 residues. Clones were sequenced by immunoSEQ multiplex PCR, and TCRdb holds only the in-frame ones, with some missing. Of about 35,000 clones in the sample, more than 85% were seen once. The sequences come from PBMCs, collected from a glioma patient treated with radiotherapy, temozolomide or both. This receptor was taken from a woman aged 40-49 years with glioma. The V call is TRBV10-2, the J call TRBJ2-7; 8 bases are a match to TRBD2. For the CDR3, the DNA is TGCGCCAGCAGTGAGTCGACCGGGGGGGGGCAGTACTTC. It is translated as CASSESTGGGQYF.